One sample yielded the 32 T cell receptor beta chains listed below, sequenced in a study of beta chain features in type 1 diabetes (dated by TCRdb to between 2018 and 2020). General findings and caveats noted by the study authors: Type 1 diabetes patients showed a moderate but significant shortening of TCRB CDR3 length in all four CD4+ subsets.

These receptors have no known antigen. Receptors were amplified or captured by the immunoSEQ multiplex PCR assay. All of the isolated RNA was reverse transcribed with the High Capacity cDNA Reverse Transcription Kit, so expressed TCRB transcripts were sequenced. Imported from immuneACCESS, the table was reduced by TCRdb to in-frame sequences with V and J called. These copies leave out some clones; in studies compared against another copy, an unresolved V gene accounts for under half, and the cause of the remainder is not known. This sample is represented by 300,000 to 350,000 clones; around 8.5% of them were singletons. The biggest ten clones account for roughly 1% of the sample. Sequenced material: central memory CD4+ T cells from blood. The receptors here all came from a young man with type 1 diabetes.

Of note for this clone: Other nucleotide sequences in the sample specify the same CDR3. The rearrangement joins TRBV5-1 to TRBJ2-1; 7 bases map to TRBD1. Losses at the gene ends were 0 bases for V and 4 bases for J; bases not matched to a gene: 4. Germline CDR1 reads SGHRS; CDR2 reads YFSETQ. The CDR3 length is 15 residues. The CDR3, as DNA: TGCGCCAGCAGCTTGGCCGGGACAGATTACAATGAGCAGTTCTTC. Protein product: CASSLAGTDYNEQFF.

This chain links TRBV5-1 with TRBJ2-1; 9 bases fit TRBD1. The CDR3 sequence is 16 residues long. V lost 0 bases and J lost 3; bases outside the gene matches: 4. Germline loops: CDR1 SGHRS, CDR2 YFSETQ. The CDR3 protein is CASSLVGQGLYNEQFF. CDR3 DNA sequence: TGCGCCAGCAGCTTGGTAGGACAGGGGCTCTACAATGAGCAGTTCTTC. The whole variable domain, filled in from reference TRBV5-1 and TRBJ2-1, reads KAGVTQTPRYLIKTRGQQVTLSCSPISGHRSVSWYQQTPGQGLQFLFEYFSETQRNKGNFPGRFSGRQFSNSRSEMNVSTLELGDSALYLCASSLVGQGLYNEQFFGPGTRLTVL.

This clone was counted only a few times. The genes are TRBV6-6 and TRBJ1-1, with TRBD1 matching over 8 bases. CDR1 and CDR2 from the germline V gene are MNHNY and SVGAGI (reference sequence). The CDR3 is made up of 15 amino acids. V was pared by 6 bases and J by 0 bases, with 6 bases of the junction left unmatched. CDR3: CASRTTGALNTEAFF. Written as DNA, the CDR3 is TGTGCCAGCAGGACGACAGGGGCACTGAACACTGAAGCTTTCTTT.

The CDR3 sequence is CASTGPLAGANTGELFF. CDR3 coding DNA: TGTGCCAGTACGGGGCCACTAGCGGGGGCGAACACCGGGGAGCTGTTTTTT. The gene calls are TRBV7-9 and TRBJ2-2; 11 bases align to TRBD2. This CDR3 is built from 17 residues. Germline V gene data show CDR1 as SEHNR and CDR2 as FQNEAQ (reference sequence). The J segment lost 0 bases and the V segment lost 9 bases, leaving 9 bases of the junction unmatched.

The CDR3 DNA follows: TGTGCCAGCAGTGCTACAGGGGGCTGGGGGGAGACCCAGTACTTC. Amino acids: CASSATGGWGETQYF. This chain connects TRBV25-1 to TRBJ2-5, with 9 bases that match TRBD1. V dropped 4 bases and J dropped 5; count of bases not matched to a gene: 8. The germline V gene encodes CDR1 MGHDK and CDR2 SYGVNS. The CDR3 length is 15 residues.

As DNA, the CDR3 is TGTGCCAGCAGGCTCCGGGACCCCTACGAGCAGTACTTC. The encoded protein is CASRLRDPYEQYF. This chain joins TRBV25-1 and TRBJ2-7, with D perhaps given as TRBD1 or TRBD2 (5 bases each). The CDR3 is made up of 13 amino acids. Germline lookup yields CDR1 MGHDK and CDR2 SYGVNS. The V end lost 6 bases, the J end lost 2 bases, and 11 bases lay between the germline ends.

This clone has more than one count but fewer than ten. This chain uses TRBV6-6 with TRBJ2-3; the D gene is possibly TRBD2 (5 bases). The germline V and J ends were trimmed by 2 bases and 3 bases, with 15 bases remaining between them. The CDR3 covers 16 residues. The germline gives CDR1 MNHNY, CDR2 SVGAGI (reference sequence). The CDR3 loop is CASSYALSGRTDTQYF. CDR3 nucleotide sequence: TGTGCCAGCAGTTACGCCCTAAGCGGCCGTACAGATACGCAGTATTTT.

The table lists this clone with many counts. The V call is TRBV9, the J call TRBJ1-4; D ambiguous. The CDR3 runs to 12 residues. The germline gives CDR1 SGDLS, CDR2 YYNGEE. The V end was cut by 3 bases, the J end by 8 bases, with 8 bases between. Here the CDR3 reads CASSAYGEKLFF. The CDR3, as DNA: TGTGCCAGCAGCGCCTATGGGGAAAAACTGTTTTTT.

Written as DNA, the CDR3 is TGTGCCAGCAGCTTCGGTCAAGAGAACACTGAAGCTTTCTTT. This codes for CASSFGQENTEAFF. The chain employs TRBV7-9 and TRBJ1-1; no reliable D call. Germline V gene data show CDR1 as SEHNR and CDR2 as FQNEAQ (reference sequence). V was trimmed by 3 bases and J by 1 base, leaving 9 bases between them. This CDR3 is 14 amino acids long.

This clone has a handful of counts. The genes are TRBV5-1 and TRBJ1-6; D gene unclear. The V end was cut by 2 bases, the J end by 9 bases, with 12 bases between. There are 14 residues in the CDR3. CDR1 and CDR2 from the germline V gene are SGHRS and YFSETQ. This chain's CDR3 is CASSFDTEGSPLHF. CDR3 nucleotide sequence: TGCGCCAGCAGCTTCGATACCGAAGGTTCACCCCTCCACTTT.

The rearrangement links TRBV9 to TRBJ1-2; 8 bases map to TRBD1. Germline CDR1 and CDR2: SGDLS and YYNGEE. CDR3 length: 14 residues. J lost 4 bases, V lost 2 bases, and 4 bases had no gene match. CDR3 amino acids: CASSVQGAPYGYTF. CDR3 coding DNA: TGTGCCAGCAGCGTGCAGGGGGCCCCCTATGGCTACACCTTC.

This clone was found a few times. This chain joins TRBV5-6 and TRBJ1-6; D is possibly TRBD1 (6 bases). The V end lost 3 bases, the J end lost 11 bases, and 18 bases lay between the germline ends. Germline V gene sequence: CDR1 SGHDT, CDR2 YYEEEE. This CDR3 has 15 amino acids. The CDR3 loop reads CASSSWGRVSAPLHF. CDR3 DNA sequence: TGTGCCAGCAGCTCCTGGGGGCGGGTGTCGGCACCCCTCCACTTT.

The chain links TRBV6-5 to TRBJ2-2; perhaps TRBD2 as D (6 bases). This CDR3 spans 15 amino acids. Trimming pared 6 bases from V and 8 bases from J, leaving 19 bases between. From germline, CDR1 is MNHEY and CDR2 SVGAGI. CDR3 bases: TGTGCCAGCAGCTCCCAGGACGGACTACTTGGGGAGCTGTTTTTT. As protein: CASSSQDGLLGELFF.

The chain uses TRBV6-5 and TRBJ2-6, with a possible D match to TRBD2 (5 bases). The germline CDR1 and CDR2 sequences are MNHEY and SVGAGI. This CDR3 spans 16 amino acids. V was trimmed by 0 bases and J by 3 bases, leaving 9 bases between them. The CDR3, as DNA: TGTGCCAGCAGTTACTCTTCTGCGGGTGGGGCCAACGTCCTGACTTTC. Encoded protein: CASSYSSAGGANVLTF.

CDR3 residues: CASSQSGGAAGNEQFF. CDR3 sequence (DNA): TGTGCCAGCAGCCAGAGCGGGGGGGCCGCAGGCAATGAGCAGTTCTTC. V is TRBV11-2 and J is TRBJ2-1; 10 bases fit TRBD2. V lost 5 bases, J lost 6 bases, and 10 bases stayed unmatched. The CDR3 contains 16 residues. CDR1 and CDR2 from the germline V gene are SGHAT and FQNNGV.

In regard to this clone: Compared with germline, one end of the junction differs, possibly owing to a read error. The chain carries TRBV7-7 and TRBJ2-2; no firm D call. Germline V gene lookup returns CDR1 SSHAT and CDR2 FNYEAQ (reference sequence). This CDR3 spans 13 amino acids. The CDR3 DNA sequence: TGTGCTAGCAGCACCCTGAACACCGGGGAGCTGTTTTTT. Translation: CASSTLNTGELFF.

Only a few counts were recorded for this clone. The V gene is TRBV4-3, the J gene TRBJ2-4, with D perhaps matching TRBD2 (5 bases). Germline CDR1 is LGHNA and CDR2 is YSLEER. V was pared by 0 bases and J by 1 base, with 13 bases between. There are 17 residues in the CDR3. CDR3 nucleotides: TGCGCCAGCAGCCAAGATCTAACTAGTCGGGCCAAAAACATTCAGTACTTC. Translation gives CASSQDLTSRAKNIQYF.

The chain uses TRBV15 and TRBJ2-7, with D maybe TRBD1 (6 bases). The CDR3 has 13 residues. Trimming took 6 bases from V and 2 from J, leaving 11 bases between them. Germline CDR1 is LNHNV and CDR2 is YYDKDF (reference sequence). This CDR3 reads CATRAGDTYEQYF. The DNA of the CDR3 is TGTGCCACCAGGGCAGGGGACACCTACGAGCAGTACTTC.

Note on this clone: The sample holds other DNA sequences that translate to the same CDR3. The V call is TRBV28, the J call TRBJ1-1, with no clear D. Trimming removed 2 bases from V and 7 bases from J, with 5 bases in between. CDR3 size: 11 residues. In germline, CDR1 is MDHEN, CDR2 SYDVKM. CDR3 amino acids: CASSLEGEAFF. Written as DNA, the CDR3 is TGTGCCAGCAGTTTAGAGGGTGAAGCTTTCTTT.

The chain recombines TRBV11-2 with TRBJ1-2, with D possibly matching TRBD1 (5 bases). V shed 5 bases and J shed 3 bases, with 13 bases lying between them. CDR3 length equals 14 residues. Germline values: CDR1 SGHAT, CDR2 FQNNGV. The CDR3 DNA reads TGTGCCAGCAGCCCCAGGGTCGAAGACTATGGCTACACCTTC. As protein: CASSPRVEDYGYTF.

A few counts support this clone. This rearrangement joins TRBV4-3 to TRBJ2-2; 8 nucleotides align to TRBD2. Germline CDR1 reads LGHNA; CDR2 reads YSLEER. The CDR3 extends over 15 amino acids. V was pared by 4 bases and J by 5 bases, with 6 bases of the junction left unmatched. The CDR3 here is CASSLGLDYTGELFF. The CDR3 region has the DNA TGCGCCAGCAGCCTGGGACTAGACTATACCGGGGAGCTGTTTTTT.

This sequence joins TRBV29-1 and TRBJ1-1, with D perhaps TRBD1 (6 bases). The V gene lost 4 bases and the J gene lost 4 bases, with 13 bases spanning the gap. Germline CDR1 and CDR2: SQVTM and ANQGSEA. The CDR3 is 13 amino acids. The CDR3 loop is CSVGGQLATEAFF. CDR3 in DNA: TGCAGCGTTGGCGGACAGTTGGCCACTGAAGCTTTCTTT.

The chain uses TRBV7-6 and TRBJ1-1; D not resolved. Deletions cut 8 bases from V and 2 bases from J, with 9 bases between. CDR3 length: 12 residues. Germline CDR1 is SGHVS and CDR2 is FNYEAQ. The CDR3 is CASVDRNTEAFF. The CDR3 DNA reads as TGTGCCAGCGTTGACCGTAACACTGAAGCTTTCTTT.

The J gene is TRBJ1-2, the V gene TRBV7-7, with 7 bases that match TRBD1. Germline V lookup: CDR1 SSHAT, CDR2 FNYEAQ (reference sequence). This CDR3 comprises 10 residues. DNA of the CDR3: TGTGCTAGTGGGACAGATGGCTACACCTTC. The encoded protein is CASGTDGYTF. Filled out from reference TRBV7-7 and TRBJ1-2, the complete variable domain reads GAGVSQSPRYKVTKRGQDVTLRCDPISSHATLYWYQQALGQGPEFLTYFNYEAQPDKSGLPSDRFSAERPEGSISTLTIQRTEQRDSAMYRCASGTDGYTFGSGTRLTVV.

In this sample, this clone turned up a few times. This chain joins TRBV9 and TRBJ1-1; the D gene is possibly TRBD1 (6 bases). Between the trimmed V and J ends, which lost 3 bases and 1 base, there was a span of 19 bases. The germline V gene has CDR1 SGDLS and CDR2 YYNGEE. This CDR3 region has 17 residues. The CDR3 is CASSAGVRGAQNTEAFF. CDR3 in DNA: TGTGCCAGCAGCGCGGGCGTTCGGGGGGCCCAGAACACTGAAGCTTTCTTT.

This clone occurred a few times. The CDR3 region has the DNA TGTGCCAGCTTGCCAAGCCAAACAGGGGGCATCTATGGCTACACCTTC. Protein: CASLPSQTGGIYGYTF. The J gene is TRBJ1-2, the V gene TRBV18; TRBD1 agrees at 9 bases. The germline V gene encodes CDR1 KGHSH and CDR2 LQKENI. CDR3 length equals 16 residues. The junction had 13 bases not matched to a gene; V was cut back by 7 bases and J by 4 bases.

There are many counts of this clone. The CDR3: CSVLSGGGTYNEQFF. DNA of the CDR3: TGCAGCGTCCTTAGCGGGGGGGGAACCTACAATGAGCAGTTCTTC. This chain links TRBV29-1 with TRBJ2-1, with 11 positions matching TRBD2. Germline CDR1 reads SQVTM; CDR2 reads ANQGSEA. Trimming at V came to 6 bases and at J to 2 bases, leaving 6 bases not matched to a gene. The CDR3 is 15 amino acids.

This clone appeared a few times. V usage is TRBV7-2 and J usage is TRBJ2-5; TRBD2 agrees at 12 bases. Looked up from germline, CDR1 is SGHTA and CDR2 is FQGNSA. CDR3 size: 17 residues. Trimming removed 3 bases from V and 5 bases from J; junction bases left unmatched: 10. In DNA form, the CDR3 reads TGTGCCAGCAGCTTTTCTAGCGGGGGGGCCGTCCAGGAGACCCAGTACTTC. Amino acid sequence: CASSFSSGGAVQETQYF.

This clone was seen only a few times. The J gene is TRBJ2-3, the V gene TRBV7-2, with D possibly matching TRBD2 (5 bases). The V gene lost 6 bases and the J gene lost 5 bases, with 15 bases spanning the gap. This CDR3 spans 14 amino acids. The germline gives CDR1 SGHTA, CDR2 FQGNSA. In DNA form, the CDR3 reads TGTGCCAGCAGGTCAGCGCGAGGAGGAGATACGCAGTATTTT. This sequence encodes CASRSARGGDTQYF.

A note on this clone: One end of the junction does not line up with germline, which may come from a read error. The rearrangement uses TRBV19 and TRBJ2-3; 8 bases fit TRBD1. CDR3 size: 13 residues. Per germline, CDR1 LNHDA and CDR2 SQIVND (reference sequence). The CDR3 spells CASSLDRGDTQYF. The CDR3 DNA reads TGTGCCAGTAGTTTAGACAGGGGAGATACGCAGTATTTT.

V gene TRBV29-1 combines with J gene TRBJ2-3; D might be TRBD1 or TRBD2, each matching 6 bases. Per the germline V gene, CDR1 is SQVTM and CDR2 is ANQGSEA. This CDR3 region has 14 residues. Trimming removed 4 bases from V and 5 bases from J, with 16 bases in between. The CDR3 sequence: CSVGGANRGDTQYF. The CDR3 coding sequence is TGCAGCGTTGGGGGGGCTAATAGGGGAGATACGCAGTATTTT.

This clone was observed a handful of times. A far larger clone differs by one base, so this is likely a read error. The rearrangement uses TRBV11-1 and TRBJ2-1; TRBD1 matches 7 bases. The CDR3 runs 13 residues. V lost 4 bases to trimming and J lost 5 bases; unmatched junction nucleotides: 2. The V gene's germline CDR1 is SGHAT and CDR2 FQDESV (reference sequence). CDR3 residues: CASSSGQDNEQFF. The CDR3 coding sequence is TGTGCCAGCAGCTCCGGACAGGACAATGAGCAGTTCTTC. Together with reference TRBV11-1 and TRBJ2-1, the CDR3 gives the full variable domain: EAEVAQSPRYKITEKSQAVAFWCDPISGHATLYWYRQILGQGPELLVQFQDESVVDDSQLPKDRFSAERLKGVDSTLKIQPAELGDSAMYLCASSSGQDNEQFFGPGTRLTVL.